This T cell receptor (beta chain) was documented in a study of shared clonotypes between healthy human individuals. Whole-study context: Donors had three CD4 naive, three CD4 memory, two CD8 naive and one CD8 memory plate apiece.

The V gene's germline CDR1 is MNHNY and CDR2 SVGAGI (reference sequence). The V gene lost 2 bases and the J gene lost 3 bases, with 15 bases spanning the gap. This CDR3 has 16 residues. The CD4+ fraction was divided into a CD45RA+ naive subset and a CD45RA-negative memory subset. The material for each subset, its genomic DNA, was split evenly across several immunoSEQ plates. Authors' processing steps: From ImmunoSEQ came sequences covering only the junction and carrying no quality scores, so filtering differed. The assay was immunoSEQ multiplex PCR, and TCRdb's table has in-frame clones only and misses some. That table is the source of V, J and clone size, and D and trimming were worked out from the DNA. The sample lists some 1 million clones; about 77% were seen once.

What was sequenced was memory CD4+ T cells sorted from blood. As to subset: CD45RA-negative fraction. The receptor comes from a man aged 18 to 29 in good health. This rearrangement joins TRBV6-6 to TRBJ2-3; the D is unclear. The CDR3 nucleotides read TGTGCCAGCAGTTACGTGGAGATCCCGAAGACAGATACGCAGTATTTT. Translation gives CASSYVEIPKTDTQYF.